The sample holds one count of the clone carrying this T cell receptor (beta chain). Its specificity is unknown. Trimming shortened V by 3 bases and J by 0 bases, and 13 bases separated the two germline ends. CDR3 length: 16 amino acids. Germline values: CDR1 SGDLS, CDR2 YYNGEE. The entry originates in a study of shared clonotypes between healthy human individuals. At the level of the study: Researchers drew samples from a couple of women and a few men aged 18 to 49.

Findings and limits, study-wide: Some naive CD4 clonotypes, 4% to 6%, turned up in common across four donors. Rarefaction curves obtained for sorted subsets showed sequencing incomplete despite large depth.

The authors distributed each subset's genomic DNA evenly over several immunoSEQ plates. Sequencing used immunoSEQ multiplex PCR; TCRdb keeps in-frame clones, though not all of them. Seen here are roughly 720,000 clones, less than 95% observed once, and the top ten hold 34%. The clonotype originates from a young man in good health. Some clones in this sample may be carry-over from other donors' samples. This sequence joins TRBV9 and TRBJ2-1; D possibly corresponds to TRBD2 (5 bases). Sequenced: memory CD8+ T cells from PBMCs. Documented subset: CD45RO+ cells pooled with CCR7-negative TemRA cells. The CDR3 coding sequence is TGTGCCAGCAGCGAGGCGCGGGCAAGCTCCTACAATGAGCAGTTCTTC. This codes for CASSEARASSYNEQFF.